Described below is a single T cell receptor (beta chain) sequence and its context. Its antigen is undetermined. This record belongs to a study of T cell responses to AZD1222 COVID-19 vaccine. Notes on the study in general: Every sample of the repertoires postdated the peak T cell response.

Libraries were prepared by immunoSEQ multiplex PCR; TCRdb keeps only in-frame clonotypes and omits some of them. The sample consists of roughly 99,000 clones, nearly 90% of them appearing once. The TCR was taken from an adult who received the AZD1222 COVID-19 vaccine. Specimen: peripheral blood, collected 28 days after the second AZD1222 dose.

CDR3 bases: TGCGCCAGCAGCTTGGCCGGGGGAACGCCTGAAGCTTTCTTT. The encoded protein is CASSLAGGTPEAFF. The chain combines TRBV5-1 with TRBJ1-1, with D maybe TRBD1 (5 bases). The length of the CDR3 is 14 residues. The germline V gene encodes CDR1 SGHRS and CDR2 YFSETQ. Trimming removed 0 bases at V and 6 bases at J, with 12 bases between.